These 12 T cell receptor beta chains came from one sample sequenced in a study of shared clonotypes between healthy human individuals. Assay used: immunoSEQ multiplex PCR; TCRdb lists only in-frame clones, some missing. Among over a million clones listed, about 96% were seen once. What was sequenced was naive CD4+ T cells sorted from blood. Specified subset: CD45RA+ positively selected. Receptor source: a man in his thirties or forties in good health.

The V gene is TRBV19, the J gene TRBJ2-3; D remains ambiguous. CDR1 is LNHDA and CDR2 is SQIVND in the germline V gene (reference sequence). V lost 3 bases, J lost 1 base, and 5 bases lay in between. The length of the CDR3 is 13 residues. This CDR3 is CASSIQRTDTQYF. The CDR3 region has the DNA TGTGCCAGTAGTATCCAGCGCACAGATACGCAGTATTTT.

Regarding this clone: This CDR3 is also generated by other DNA sequences in the sample. The chain carries TRBV5-4 and TRBJ1-1; D remains unclear. Trimming removed 0 bases from V and 0 bases from J, with 3 bases in between. CDR1 is SGHNT and CDR2 is YYREEE in the germline V gene (reference sequence). CDR3 length: 13 amino acids. CDR3 residues: CASSLGVNTEAFF. Here the CDR3 DNA reads TGTGCCAGCAGCTTGGGAGTGAACACTGAAGCTTTCTTT.

The CDR3 spells CAIRSSGDEQFF. The CDR3 nucleotides read TGTGCCATCCGGAGTAGTGGGGATGAGCAGTTCTTC. This chain links TRBV10-3 with TRBJ2-1; D is uncertain. In germline, CDR1 is ENHRY, CDR2 SYGVKD. V lost 8 bases, J lost 8 bases, and 13 bases lay in between. CDR3 length equals 12 residues.

Points on this clone: This CDR3 is also generated by other DNA sequences in the sample. The chain has TRBV5-1 and TRBJ2-5; 8 nucleotides line up with TRBD1. Germline-derived CDR1 and CDR2 are SGHRS and YFSETQ. The CDR3 has 14 amino acids. Germline trimming cut 4 bases from V and 2 bases from J; bases unmatched to any gene: 4. CDR3 amino acids: CASSLGQGQETQYF. CDR3 sequence (DNA): TGCGCCAGCAGCCTCGGACAGGGTCAAGAGACCCAGTACTTC.

The gene calls are TRBV7-3 and TRBJ2-3, with TRBD2 identical over 7 bases. The germline V gene has CDR1 SGHTA and CDR2 FQGTGA. There are 16 residues in the CDR3. V lost 2 bases to trimming and J lost 3 bases; unmatched junction nucleotides: 8. The CDR3 loop is CASSLLAARGTDTQYF. The CDR3 bases are TGTGCCAGCAGCTTACTAGCGGCGAGGGGAACAGATACGCAGTATTTT.

The V call is TRBV4-1, the J call TRBJ2-1; 9 positions match TRBD1. CDR3 length: 16 amino acids. Trimming at V came to 3 bases and at J to 2 bases, leaving 5 bases not matched to a gene. Germline assignment: CDR1 MGHRA and CDR2 YSYEKL. The CDR3 DNA sequence: TGCGCCAGCAGCCATCGACAGGGGGGCGCCTACAATGAGCAGTTCTTC. It specifies CASSHRQGGAYNEQFF.

This chain uses TRBV10-3 with TRBJ1-2, with a tentative D call TRBD1 (6 bases). Germline CDR1 ENHRY, CDR2 SYGVKD. This CDR3 contains 17 residues. V lost 2 bases and J 3 bases, leaving 19 bases between the germline ends. The CDR3 sequence is CAISEHRDPTSYYGYTF. CDR3 coding DNA: TGTGCCATCAGTGAGCACAGGGATCCAACCTCATACTATGGCTACACCTTC.

This clone has just a few counts. The chain is built from TRBV29-1 and TRBJ1-2, with TRBD1 as a possible D gene (6 bases). Germline V lookup: CDR1 SQVTM, CDR2 ANQGSEA. The CDR3 covers 12 residues. V lost 0 bases to trimming and J lost 6 bases, with 8 bases between them. Here the CDR3 reads CSVEDRGNGYTF. DNA for the CDR3: TGCAGCGTTGAAGACAGGGGTAATGGCTACACCTTC.

Of note for this clone: The same CDR3 is also encoded by other DNA sequences in this sample. The chain has TRBV18 and TRBJ1-4; D gene unclear. Germline CDR1 is KGHSH and CDR2 is LQKENI. Trimming pared 2 bases from V and 4 bases from J, leaving 5 bases between. The CDR3 loop spans 13 amino acids. The CDR3 protein is CASSPSGNEKLFF. The CDR3 DNA sequence: TGTGCCAGCTCACCAAGTGGTAATGAAAAACTGTTTTTT.

The rearrangement links TRBV5-8 to TRBJ2-7, with D tentatively TRBD1 or TRBD2 (5 bases each). The CDR3 spans 14 residues. V gave up 0 bases and J gave up 3 bases, with 10 bases separating them. The V gene's germline CDR1 is SGHTS and CDR2 YDEGEE. CDR3 in amino acids: CASSLGGPFYEQYF. CDR3 coding DNA: TGTGCCAGCAGCTTGGGGGGACCCTTCTACGAGCAGTACTTC.

V usage is TRBV5-6 and J usage is TRBJ2-2; D may correspond to TRBD1 or TRBD2 (5 bases each). V was trimmed by 1 base and J by 4 bases, leaving 14 bases between them. The CDR3 spans 16 residues. CDR1 and CDR2 from the germline V gene are SGHDT and YYEEEE. CDR3: CASSLTGPGGTGELFF. In nucleotides, the CDR3 is TGTGCCAGCAGCTTGACAGGTCCTGGGGGCACCGGGGAGCTGTTTTTT.

The J gene is TRBJ2-3, the V gene TRBV7-2; no definite D call. V dropped 5 bases and J dropped 0 bases, with 9 bases sitting between them. The germline gives CDR1 SGHTA, CDR2 FQGNSA. This CDR3 comprises 14 residues. CDR3 region: CASSRDPSTDTQYF. CDR3 DNA sequence: TGTGCCAGCAGCCGCGACCCGAGCACAGATACGCAGTATTTT.